This T cell receptor (beta chain) was sequenced in a study of human T cells and chemical hapten exposure. Study-wide background: Each patient's scalp received weekly diphenylcyclopropenone throughout the approximately 25-week study. On the upper back, patch tests were applied with 0.01% DPC and read at 6 days.

As to time point: patch test 3, about 24 weeks after DPC sensitization. Treatment: therapeutic diphenylcyclopropenone sensitization with weekly scalp DPC. With V trimmed by 3 bases and J by 4 bases, 3 bases remained unmatched. The germline gives CDR1 MDHEN, CDR2 SYDVKM. The CDR3 has 13 residues. This clonotype was seen many times. For the library, individual cDNA molecules each received unique molecular identifiers. TCRdb re-analysed the RACE reads in MiXCR, keeping a single row per CDR3 protein. The sample carries 80,000 to 100,000 distinct CDR3 sequences, about a tenth recorded once. The TCR was taken from a woman aged 25-40 years with alopecia areata. Some clones in this sample may be carry-over from other donors' samples. The specimen was whole blood, collected in connection with sensitization to the hapten diphenylcyclopropenone (DPC). This chain connects TRBV28 to TRBJ2-7; 7 bases map to TRBD2. The CDR3 nucleotides are TGTGCCAGCAGTTTGGGGGGGAGATACGAGCAGTACTTC. Protein: CASSLGGRYEQYF.